Each of the 13 T cell receptor beta chains below was sequenced from the same sample in a study of blood T cell repertoires in COVID-19. TCRdb's copy holds only in-frame clones and misses some; the assay was immunoSEQ multiplex PCR. There are roughly 250,000 clones in the sample; roughly 79% occur only once, and about 2% lies in the top ten. The source material was peripheral blood. The receptors here all came from a woman of 80 years or more with acute or convalescent COVID-19.

The V call is TRBV4-3, the J call TRBJ1-2; no clear D. This CDR3 region has 14 residues. V was trimmed by 0 bases and J by 2 bases, leaving 7 bases between them. CDR1 LGHNA and CDR2 YSLEER come from the germline V gene. The CDR3 coding sequence is TGCGCCAGCAGCCAAGATGGACTAAACTATGGCTACACCTTC. This encodes CASSQDGLNYGYTF.

This rearrangement joins TRBV9 to TRBJ1-1; TRBD1 agrees at 11 bases. The CDR3 is 16 amino acids. The V segment lost 4 bases and the J segment 1 base; nucleotides outside the gene matches: 6. Germline CDR1 SGDLS, CDR2 YYNGEE. CDR3: CASSFGTGGRNTEAFF. CDR3 coding DNA: TGTGCCAGCAGCTTCGGGACAGGGGGACGGAACACTGAAGCTTTCTTT. Filled out from reference TRBV9 and TRBJ1-1, the complete variable domain reads DSGVTQTPKHLITATGQRVTLRCSPRSGDLSVYWYQQSLDQGLQFLIQYYNGEERAKGNILERFSAQQFPDLHSELNLSSLELGDSALYFCASSFGTGGRNTEAFFGQGTRLTVV.

The rearrangement links TRBV4-1 to TRBJ1-2; 9 nucleotides agree with TRBD1. V trimming: 3 bases; J trimming: 7 bases; junction bases outside the gene matches: 6. This CDR3 contains 14 residues. Germline CDR1 is MGHRA and CDR2 is YSYEKL. The CDR3 sequence is CASSQTGGIRGYTF. The CDR3 DNA sequence: TGCGCCAGCAGCCAGACAGGGGGTATTCGTGGCTACACCTTC.

Only a few counts were recorded for this clone. The chain joins TRBV7-3 to TRBJ1-1; D not certain. This CDR3 has 13 residues. The germline V gene encodes CDR1 SGHTA and CDR2 FQGTGA. V dropped 5 bases and J dropped 1 base, with 8 bases sitting between them. The CDR3 nucleotides read TGTGCCAGCAGCCAGACAAGGAACACTGAAGCTTTCTTT. This gives the protein CASSQTRNTEAFF.

Points on this clone: The same CDR3 is also encoded by other DNA sequences in this sample. The rearrangement joins TRBV9 to TRBJ2-1, with a tentative D call TRBD2 (5 bases). Trimming pared 0 bases from V and 0 bases from J, leaving 7 bases between. Germline CDR1 and CDR2: SGDLS and YYNGEE. This CDR3 comprises 15 residues. CDR3 coding DNA: TGTGCCAGCAGCGTAGGCGGACTCTCCTACAATGAGCAGTTCTTC. Encoded protein: CASSVGGLSYNEQFF.

The CDR3 region is CASSQRTGGNSPLHF. CDR3 in DNA: TGCGCCAGCAGCCAAAGGACAGGCGGGAATTCACCCCTCCACTTT. This chain links TRBV4-1 with TRBJ1-6, with TRBD1 matching over 7 bases. The CDR3 spans 15 residues. The V and J ends lost 2 bases and 7 bases, in that order; junction bases with no gene match: 5. Germline CDR1 MGHRA, CDR2 YSYEKL.

The chain joins TRBV12-5 to TRBJ2-3; 8 nucleotides align to TRBD1. This CDR3 region has 16 residues. The J segment lost 4 bases and the V segment lost 1 base, leaving 7 bases of the junction unmatched. CDR1 and CDR2 from the germline V gene are LGHNT and FRNRAP. CDR3 loop: CASGLGDRGVADTQYF. Here the CDR3 DNA reads TGTGCTAGTGGTTTGGGCGACAGGGGAGTTGCAGATACGCAGTATTTT.

The chain combines TRBV5-1 with TRBJ1-1; the D is unclear. The germline CDR1 and CDR2 sequences are SGHRS and YFSETQ. The CDR3 runs 14 residues. V was shortened by 0 bases and J by 4 bases, with 10 bases between the two germline ends. The CDR3 loop reads CASSLDGDGTEAFF. The CDR3 DNA is TGCGCCAGCAGCTTGGACGGGGATGGCACTGAAGCTTTCTTT.

The J gene is TRBJ1-4, the V gene TRBV28, with 8 bases identical to TRBD1. The ends lost 3 bases at V and 8 bases at J; junction bases unmatched: 11. Germline V gene data show CDR1 as MDHEN and CDR2 as SYDVKM. CDR3 length: 16 residues. CDR3 loop: CASSFDQGAKREKLFF. The CDR3 region has the DNA TGTGCCAGCAGTTTCGACCAGGGGGCAAAAAGAGAAAAACTGTTTTTT.

V gene TRBV25-1 combines with J gene TRBJ2-2; 8 bases fit TRBD1. Germline V gives CDR1 MGHDK, CDR2 SYGVNS. The CDR3 runs 14 residues. V shed 6 bases, J shed 4 bases, and the junction held 4 bases outside the gene matches. The CDR3 DNA sequence: TGTGCCAGCAGAGGAGACAGGGGCACCGGGGAGCTGTTTTTT. As protein: CASRGDRGTGELFF.

As DNA, the CDR3 is TGTGCCAGCTCACCGCAGGGCGATGAGCAGTTCTTC. Its protein product is CASSPQGDEQFF. The chain carries TRBV18 and TRBJ2-1, with a tentative D call TRBD1 (5 bases). Trimming shortened V by 3 bases and J by 8 bases, and 8 bases separated the two germline ends. CDR1 is KGHSH, CDR2 LQKENI, per germline. The CDR3 contains 12 residues.

The J gene is TRBJ2-3, the V gene TRBV4-2; TRBD2 matches 10 bases. Germline loops: CDR1 LGHNA, CDR2 YNFKEQ. Trimming took 1 base from V and 3 from J; bases not matched to a gene: 1. The CDR3 loop spans 15 amino acids. CDR3 bases: TGTGCCAGCAGCCAAGCTAGCGGGGGAACAGATACGCAGTATTTT. Its protein product is CASSQASGGTDTQYF.

The V call is TRBV10-2, the J call TRBJ2-3; D is uncertain. The germline CDR1 and CDR2 sequences are WSHSY and SAAADI. The CDR3 runs 14 residues. V was pared by 6 bases and J by 0 bases, with 10 bases between. The CDR3 nucleotides are TGCGCCAGCAGAACCTTTACTAGCACAGATACGCAGTATTTT. This codes for CASRTFTSTDTQYF.